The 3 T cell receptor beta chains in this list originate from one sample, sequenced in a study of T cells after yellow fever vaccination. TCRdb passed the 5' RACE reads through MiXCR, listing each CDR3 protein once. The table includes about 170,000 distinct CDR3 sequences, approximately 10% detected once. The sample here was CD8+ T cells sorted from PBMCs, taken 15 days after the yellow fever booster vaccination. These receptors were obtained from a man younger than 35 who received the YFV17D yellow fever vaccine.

CDR3 coding DNA: TGTGCCAGCAGCCAAACGGCCCCGGGACTCGAGAGCACAGATACGCAGTATTTT. Translation: CASSQTAPGLESTDTQYF. The V and J genes are TRBV6-2 or TRBV6-3 and TRBJ2-3; possibly TRBD2 for D (6 bases). Trimming shortened V by 6 bases and J by 0 bases, and 22 bases separated the two germline ends. The CDR3 is 18 residues long. In germline, CDR1 is MNHEY, CDR2 SVGEGT.

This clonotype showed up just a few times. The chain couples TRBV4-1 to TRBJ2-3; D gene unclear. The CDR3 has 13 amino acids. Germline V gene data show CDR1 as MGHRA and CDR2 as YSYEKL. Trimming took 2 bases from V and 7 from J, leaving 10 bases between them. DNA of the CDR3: TGCGCCAGCAGCCAACGGAGCACCTATACGCAGTATTTT. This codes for CASSQRSTYTQYF.

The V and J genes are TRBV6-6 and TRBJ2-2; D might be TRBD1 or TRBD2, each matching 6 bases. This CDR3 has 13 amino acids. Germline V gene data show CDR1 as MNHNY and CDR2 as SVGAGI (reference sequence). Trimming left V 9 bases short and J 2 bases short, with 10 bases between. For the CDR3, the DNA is TGTGCCAGTCCGGGGGCCAACACCGGGGAGCTGTTTTTT. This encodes CASPGANTGELFF.